This T cell receptor (beta chain) originates from a study of blood T cell repertoires in COVID-19. The wider study: From the United States, Italy and Spain came samples of acute and convalescent COVID-19.

The protocol was immunoSEQ multiplex PCR, while the TCRdb copy is restricted to in-frame clones and leaves out a portion. The sample lists roughly 170,000 clones, around 83% seen once, with roughly 4% in the top ten. Germline trimming cut 3 bases from V and 7 bases from J; bases unmatched to any gene: 12. Germline-derived CDR1 and CDR2 are KGHSH and LQKENI. This CDR3 has 15 amino acids. The source is a woman aged 50 to 60 in a cohort exposed to, infected with or recovered from COVID-19 (not recorded which). V usage is TRBV18 and J usage is TRBJ2-7; 7 bases map to TRBD2. Input material: PBMCs or T cells enriched from blood (not recorded which). CDR3 region: CASSPGGSLQGEQYF. CDR3 DNA sequence: TGTGCCAGCTCACCCGGCGGGAGCTTGCAAGGTGAGCAGTACTTC.